Sequencing of this TCR beta chain was carried out in a study of blood T cell repertoires in COVID-19. Study overall: Nucleic acid was either cDNA or gDNA, and it came from T cells, B-cell-depleted T cells, or PBMCs.

Germline V lookup: CDR1 LNHNV, CDR2 YYDKDF (reference sequence). The CDR3 covers 16 residues. Trimming cost V 1 base and J 4 bases; bases outside gene matches: 6. Study processing details: Amplification from reference gene primers served as the basis for estimated nucleated cell counts. Clones were read by immunoSEQ multiplex PCR, and TCRdb kept only the in-frame ones, dropping some. For V, J and clone size, that table is used; D and trimming come from the DNA. The sample records 170,000 or so clones, about four fifths being singletons. This clone came up a few times. The material sequenced was peripheral blood. The TCR comes from a man younger than 35 with active or convalescent COVID-19. The chain employs TRBV15 and TRBJ2-3; 9 bases are a match to TRBD2. CDR3 sequence reads: CATSRVSSGNADTQYF. The CDR3, as DNA: TGTGCCACCAGCAGAGTTTCTAGCGGGAACGCAGATACGCAGTATTTT.